The sequence of this T cell receptor beta chain was determined in a study of T cells after yellow fever vaccination. Whole-study results and caveats: It was a weaker secondary response, yet one that peaked faster, at day 5 versus 15.

This clonotype was detected many times. No antigen is known for it. The CDR3 sequence is 18 residues long. CDR1 is WSHSY, CDR2 SAAADI, per germline. V was pared by 1 base and J by 1 base, with 12 bases of the junction left unmatched. Each CDR3 protein is one row after TCRdb ran MiXCR on the 5' RACE reads. The sample carries roughly 160,000 distinct CDR3 sequences, around 9.3% recorded once. The V gene is TRBV10-2, the J gene TRBJ1-1, with 7 nucleotides matching TRBD1. The receptor comes from a young man who received the YFV17D yellow fever vaccine. The starting material was CD8+ T cells sorted from PBMCs, obtained 45 days after the yellow fever booster vaccination. CDR3 region: CASSEYRGLGAENTEAFF. The CDR3 region has the DNA TGCGCCAGCAGTGAGTACAGGGGTCTAGGGGCGGAGAACACTGAAGCTTTCTTT.